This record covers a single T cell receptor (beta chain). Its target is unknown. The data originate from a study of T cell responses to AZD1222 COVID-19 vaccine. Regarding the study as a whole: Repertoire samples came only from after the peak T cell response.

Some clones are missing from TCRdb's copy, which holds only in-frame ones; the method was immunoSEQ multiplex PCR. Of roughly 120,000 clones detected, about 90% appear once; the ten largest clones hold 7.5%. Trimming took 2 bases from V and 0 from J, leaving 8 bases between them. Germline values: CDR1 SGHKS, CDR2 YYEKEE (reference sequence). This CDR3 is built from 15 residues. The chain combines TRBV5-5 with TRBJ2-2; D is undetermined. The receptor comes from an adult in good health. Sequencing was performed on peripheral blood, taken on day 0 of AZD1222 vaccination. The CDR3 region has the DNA TGTGCCAGCAGCTTATGGGATACGAACACCGGGGAGCTGTTTTTT. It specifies CASSLWDTNTGELFF. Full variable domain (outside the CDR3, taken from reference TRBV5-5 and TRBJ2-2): DAGVTQSPTHLIKTRGQQVTLRCSPISGHKSVSWYQQVLGQGPQFIFQYYEKEERGRGNFPDRFSARQFPNYSSELNVNALLLGDSALYLCASSLWDTNTGELFFGEGSRLTVL.